These 31 T cell receptor beta chains were sequenced from one sample in a study of T cell responses to AZD1222 COVID-19 vaccine. The data were produced by immunoSEQ multiplex PCR, yet TCRdb's version contains in-frame clones alone and is incomplete. Among 60,000 to 80,000 clones, around three quarters were seen once, and the ten largest hold around 50%. Here the sequenced sample was peripheral blood, taken 28 days after the second AZD1222 dose. These receptors came from an adult who received the AZD1222 COVID-19 vaccine.

The J gene is TRBJ1-6, the V gene TRBV21-1. TRBV21-1 is a pseudogene locus. This CDR3 is built from 21 residues. The CDR3 coding sequence is TGTGCCAGCAGCAAAAAAAGAATAGTGGGGCCCCTCGGGGTTCGTAATTCACCCCTCCACTTT. The encoded protein is CASSKKRIVGPLGVRNSPLHF.

This chain links TRBV24-1 with TRBJ1-1; D call uncertain. Trimming stripped 3 bases from V and 3 bases from J, with 13 bases between. Germline V gene sequence: CDR1 KGHDR, CDR2 SFDVKD. The CDR3 is 15 amino acids. The CDR3 loop reads CATSDPTDPDTEAFF. In nucleotides, the CDR3 is TGTGCCACCAGTGATCCGACCGATCCGGACACTGAAGCTTTCTTT.

The rearrangement joins TRBV5-1 to TRBJ2-7; 7 bases fit TRBD1. Germline V CDR1 and CDR2: SGHRS, YFSETQ. The CDR3 runs 15 residues. The junction had 10 bases not matched to a gene; V was cut back by 2 bases and J by 5 bases. This CDR3 reads CASSFETGTYHEQYF. CDR3 DNA sequence: TGCGCCAGCAGCTTCGAGACAGGGACCTACCACGAGCAGTACTTC.

This chain uses TRBV27 with TRBJ2-2; D gene ambiguous. The CDR3 is made up of 15 amino acids. V lost 6 bases and J lost 8, with 19 bases in between. Germline CDR1 reads MNHEY; CDR2 reads SMNVEV (reference sequence). The CDR3 bases are TGTGCCAGCAGCCCCTTCATAGGCTTCGCGGGGGAGCTGTTTTTT. It is translated as CASSPFIGFAGELFF.

This clone was seen only once. This chain connects TRBV4-3 to TRBJ2-2, with TRBD2 matching 7 bases. The length of the CDR3 is 16 residues. CDR1 is LGHNA, CDR2 YSLEER, per germline. J gave up 0 bases and V 2 bases, and 3 bases lay outside the gene matches. In nucleotides, the CDR3 is TGCGCCAGCAGCCAATCTAGCGGCTCGAACACCGGGGAGCTGTTTTTT. Protein: CASSQSSGSNTGELFF.

This clone was counted a single time. Sequence at one end of the junction differs from germline and may be a read error. This chain links TRBV7-2 with TRBJ2-1; maybe TRBD1 (6 bases). The germline V gene encodes CDR1 SGHTA and CDR2 FQGNSA. The CDR3 sequence is 13 residues long. For the CDR3, the DNA is TGTGCCAGCAGCCCGAACACAGGGCTCCCTCCGGTCTTC. It codes for CASSPNTGLPPVF. Variable domain in full (rest from reference TRBV7-2 and TRBJ2-1): GAGVSQSPSNKVTEKGKDVELRCDPISGHTALYWYRQSLGQGLEFLIYFQGNSAPDKSGLPSDRFSAERTGGSVSTLTIQRTQQEDSAVYLCASSPNTGLPPVFGPGTRLTVL.

This clone was detected a few times. The CDR3 sequence is CASSAVGEDYEQYF. The CDR3 DNA sequence: TGTGCCAGCAGCGCTGTAGGGGAAGATTACGAGCAGTACTTC. The rearrangement links TRBV9 to TRBJ2-7; TRBD1 might be the D (5 bases). Between the trimmed V and J ends, which lost 3 bases and 4 bases, there was a span of 14 bases. The germline V gene encodes CDR1 SGDLS and CDR2 YYNGEE. The CDR3 covers 14 residues.

CDR3 coding DNA: TGCAGTGCTAGAGATATGTTCGAGCAGTACTTC. Amino acid sequence: CSARDMFEQYF. This chain uses TRBV20-1 with TRBJ2-7, with D uncertain. The CDR3 is made up of 11 amino acids. Trimming left V 0 bases short and J 6 bases short, with 6 bases between. From germline, CDR1 is DFQATT and CDR2 SNEGSKA (reference sequence).

The table lists this clone with a few counts. J is TRBJ2-7 and V is TRBV3-1 (or the pseudogene TRBV3-2); the D is unclear. Trimming stripped 3 bases from V and 8 bases from J, with 26 bases between. The germline CDR1 and CDR2 sequences are LGHDT and YNNKEL (reference sequence). The CDR3 runs 17 residues. The CDR3 coding sequence is TGTGCCAGCAGCCAGGAACTTCGACCGGGCCAATATCAGAAGCAGTACTTC. This codes for CASSQELRPGQYQKQYF.

The rearrangement uses TRBV6-1 and TRBJ2-2; D remains unclear. The V gene's germline CDR1 is MNHNS and CDR2 SASEGT. This CDR3 comprises 15 residues. Trimming stripped 2 bases from V and 0 bases from J, with 7 bases between. The chain's CDR3 is CASSEPQTNTGELFF. The DNA of the CDR3 is TGTGCCAGCAGTGAACCCCAGACGAACACCGGGGAGCTGTTTTTT.

The chain is built from TRBV7-9 and TRBJ2-1; 7 positions agree with TRBD1. J was trimmed by 5 bases and V by 5 bases; bases with no gene match: 3. Germline lookup yields CDR1 SEHNR and CDR2 FQNEAQ (reference sequence). The CDR3 loop spans 13 amino acids. In DNA, the CDR3 is TGTGCCAGCAGCGACAGGGCCCACAATGAGCAGTTCTTC. Translating gives CASSDRAHNEQFF.

The V gene is TRBV19, the J gene TRBJ2-1, with TRBD2 identical over 8 bases. The CDR3 has 15 amino acids. V dropped 7 bases and J dropped 7; count of bases not matched to a gene: 12. The germline gives CDR1 LNHDA, CDR2 SQIVND (reference sequence). CDR3 in DNA: TGTGCCAGTACCCCCTGGGCGGGGGGTAAAAATGAGCAGTTCTTC. Its protein is CASTPWAGGKNEQFF.

This chain joins TRBV7-3 and TRBJ2-1; D is perhaps TRBD1 or TRBD2 (5 bases each). Trimming stripped 2 bases from V and 9 bases from J, with 11 bases between. Per germline, CDR1 SGHTA and CDR2 FQGTGA. The CDR3 is 13 amino acids. The CDR3 protein is CASSLGTVPEQFF. In DNA form, the CDR3 reads TGTGCCAGCAGCTTAGGGACCGTTCCTGAGCAGTTCTTC. Full variable domain (rest looked up from reference TRBV7-3 and TRBJ2-1): GAGVSQTPSNKVTEKGKYVELRCDPISGHTALYWYRQSLGQGPEFLIYFQGTGAADDSGLPNDRFFAVRPEGSVSTLKIQRTERGDSAVYLCASSLGTVPEQFFGPGTRLTVL.

J is TRBJ2-2 and V is TRBV12-5; perhaps TRBD1 as D (6 bases). The CDR3 consists of 16 residues. In germline, CDR1 is LGHNT, CDR2 FRNRAP. With 6 bases removed from V and 3 bases from J, the gap between germline ends came to 17 bases. The CDR3 loop is CASGRPPDRHTGELFF. The DNA of the CDR3 is TGTGCTAGTGGCCGGCCCCCAGACAGGCACACCGGGGAGCTGTTTTTT.

This chain links TRBV5-6 with TRBJ2-1; no definite D call. The V and J ends lost 2 bases and 6 bases respectively, with 15 bases between them. Looked up from germline, CDR1 is SGHDT and CDR2 is YYEEEE. The CDR3 has 15 amino acids. CDR3 protein: CASSFKTLDFNEQFF. The CDR3 coding sequence is TGTGCCAGCAGCTTTAAGACCCTCGACTTCAATGAGCAGTTCTTC.

The CDR3 bases are TGTGCCAGCAGCTTAGCTCCTAGCGGGAGATTCGCCGGGGAGCTGTTTTTT. Its translation is CASSLAPSGRFAGELFF. The V call is TRBV13, the J call TRBJ2-2; the match to TRBD2 covers 10 bases. The CDR3 consists of 17 residues. J lost 6 bases, V lost 1 base, and 8 bases had no gene match. Germline V gives CDR1 PRHDT, CDR2 FYEKMQ (reference sequence).

The CDR3 here is CASSQDMRVGYEQYF. CDR3 bases: TGTGCCAGCAGCCAAGATATGCGGGTGGGGTACGAGCAGTACTTC. The gene calls are TRBV3-1 (or the pseudogene TRBV3-2) and TRBJ2-7, with D possibly matching TRBD2 (5 bases). Germline V lookup: CDR1 LGHDT, CDR2 YNNKEL (reference sequence). V gave up 0 bases and J gave up 4 bases, with 13 bases separating them. The CDR3 totals 15 residues.

This clone was seen a few times. The chain couples TRBV20-1 to TRBJ2-1; the D is unclear. V was clipped by 6 bases and J by 7 bases, with 7 bases between them. Germline CDR1 reads DFQATT; CDR2 reads SNEGSKA (reference sequence). CDR3 length: 10 amino acids. As DNA, the CDR3 is TGCAGTGCCCTTGGGAATGAGCAGTTCTTC. It encodes CSALGNEQFF.

V and J are TRBV28 and TRBJ2-2; the match to TRBD1 covers 7 bases. V lost 2 bases to trimming and J lost 4 bases; unmatched junction nucleotides: 7. The CDR3 consists of 16 residues. Germline-derived CDR1 and CDR2 are MDHEN and SYDVKM. CDR3 amino acids: CASSLGTDTLTGELFF. The CDR3 DNA is TGTGCCAGCAGTTTAGGGACAGACACCCTCACCGGGGAGCTGTTTTTT.

Only one count was recorded for this clone. This rearrangement joins TRBV2 to TRBJ1-6, with D perhaps TRBD1 (5 bases). Trimming removed 0 bases from V and 18 bases from J, with 12 bases in between. The germline V gene encodes CDR1 SNHLY and CDR2 FYNNEI. This CDR3 has 12 residues. CDR3 in amino acids: CASSEAGGVPHF. For the CDR3, the DNA is TGTGCCAGCAGTGAAGCGGGGGGGGTCCCCCACTTT.

V and J are TRBV19 and TRBJ2-5, with 7 bases fitting TRBD2. CDR3 length: 15 residues. Germline CDR1 is LNHDA and CDR2 is SQIVND (reference sequence). After removal of 3 bases from V and 2 bases from J, the junction contained 6 bases not matched to a gene. This CDR3 is CASSMDLGLQETQYF. The CDR3 DNA reads TGTGCCAGTAGTATGGACTTGGGACTACAAGAGACCCAGTACTTC. The whole variable domain, remainder taken from reference TRBV19 and TRBJ2-5, is DGGITQSPKYLFRKEGQNVTLSCEQNLNHDAMYWYRQDPGQGLRLIYYSQIVNDFQKGDIAEGYSVSREKKESFPLTVTSAQKNPTAFYLCASSMDLGLQETQYFGPGTRLLVL.

The J gene is TRBJ2-2, the V gene TRBV12-3 or TRBV12-4, with 9 bases fitting TRBD2. This CDR3 comprises 12 residues. The junction had 4 bases not matched to a gene; V was cut back by 11 bases and J by 6 bases. CDR3 residues: CARAGGAGELFF. For the CDR3, the DNA is TGTGCCCGCGCGGGGGGGGCCGGGGAGCTGTTTTTT.

The rearrangement uses TRBV29-1 and TRBJ2-2; D uncertain. The CDR3 has 12 residues. V lost 7 bases, J lost 5 bases, and 11 bases lay in between. The germline gives CDR1 SQVTM, CDR2 ANQGSEA. CDR3 bases: TGCAGCGCCGCTTGGGTTACCGGGGAGCTGTTTTTT. It encodes CSAAWVTGELFF.

This rearrangement joins TRBV2 to TRBJ1-5; D possibly corresponds to TRBD1 (5 bases). V was pared by 2 bases and J by 1 base, with 6 bases between. The CDR3 totals 14 residues. Germline loops: CDR1 SNHLY, CDR2 FYNNEI. The CDR3 sequence: CASSEQGSNQPQHF. The DNA for the CDR3 is TGTGCCAGCAGTGAACAGGGCAGCAATCAGCCCCAGCATTTT.

This chain joins TRBV29-1 and TRBJ1-1, with 9 nucleotides matching TRBD1. CDR3 size: 12 residues. Germline CDR1 and CDR2: SQVTM and ANQGSEA. With V trimmed by 7 bases and J by 4 bases, 4 bases remained unmatched. The CDR3 here is CSGTGGSTEAFF. CDR3 bases: TGCAGCGGAACAGGGGGCAGCACTGAAGCTTTCTTT.

V usage is TRBV2 and J usage is TRBJ2-6; no clear D. The CDR3 is made up of 17 amino acids. The V and J ends lost 6 bases and 0 bases respectively, with 15 bases between them. The germline CDR1 and CDR2 sequences are SNHLY and FYNNEI. The CDR3 loop is CASREKGASSGANVLTF. In nucleotides, the CDR3 is TGTGCCAGCAGGGAGAAGGGCGCTAGCTCTGGGGCCAACGTCCTGACTTTC.

CDR3 protein: CASSKYGYTF. In DNA, the CDR3 is TGTGCCAGCTCCAAGTATGGCTACACCTTC. The V gene is TRBV28, the J gene TRBJ1-2, with D hard to call. The CDR3 spans 10 residues. V gave up 8 bases and J gave up 5 bases, with 6 bases separating them. Germline assignment: CDR1 MDHEN and CDR2 SYDVKM.

This clone was detected only once. The chain has TRBV12-3 or TRBV12-4 and TRBJ2-1; 7 bases fit TRBD2. The CDR3 contains 13 residues. Trimming cost V 3 bases and J 8 bases; bases outside gene matches: 4. The CDR3 DNA reads TGTGCCAGCAGTTTTGGCGGGAGCGATGAGCAGTTCTTC. As protein: CASSFGGSDEQFF.

The chain uses TRBV30 and TRBJ2-1; 9 positions agree with TRBD2. The CDR3 length is 18 residues. V lost 3 bases, J lost 0 bases, and 12 bases stayed unmatched. Germline lookup yields CDR1 GTSNPN and CDR2 SVGIG (reference sequence). CDR3 nucleotide sequence: TGTGCCTGGAGAGGCGGGGGGGGTAGACCTAGCTCCTACAATGAGCAGTTCTTC. This gives the protein CAWRGGGGRPSSYNEQFF.

This clone turned up a few times. The rearrangement joins TRBV27 to TRBJ1-1; 9 bases align to TRBD1. J lost 4 bases, V lost 6 bases, and 3 bases had no gene match. This CDR3 is 13 amino acids long. CDR1 is MNHEY, CDR2 SMNVEV, per germline (reference sequence). Here the CDR3 DNA reads TGTGCCAGCAGGGGACAGGGTTTCACTGAAGCTTTCTTT. It translates to CASRGQGFTEAFF.

This chain joins TRBV9 and TRBJ2-1; D may be TRBD2 (6 bases). V was trimmed by 3 bases and J by 1 base, leaving 14 bases between them. The length of the CDR3 is 16 residues. CDR1 is SGDLS and CDR2 is YYNGEE in the germline V gene. DNA of the CDR3: TGTGCCAGCAGCGGAAGCTGGGCGGGATCCTACAATGAGCAGTTCTTC. This codes for CASSGSWAGSYNEQFF.